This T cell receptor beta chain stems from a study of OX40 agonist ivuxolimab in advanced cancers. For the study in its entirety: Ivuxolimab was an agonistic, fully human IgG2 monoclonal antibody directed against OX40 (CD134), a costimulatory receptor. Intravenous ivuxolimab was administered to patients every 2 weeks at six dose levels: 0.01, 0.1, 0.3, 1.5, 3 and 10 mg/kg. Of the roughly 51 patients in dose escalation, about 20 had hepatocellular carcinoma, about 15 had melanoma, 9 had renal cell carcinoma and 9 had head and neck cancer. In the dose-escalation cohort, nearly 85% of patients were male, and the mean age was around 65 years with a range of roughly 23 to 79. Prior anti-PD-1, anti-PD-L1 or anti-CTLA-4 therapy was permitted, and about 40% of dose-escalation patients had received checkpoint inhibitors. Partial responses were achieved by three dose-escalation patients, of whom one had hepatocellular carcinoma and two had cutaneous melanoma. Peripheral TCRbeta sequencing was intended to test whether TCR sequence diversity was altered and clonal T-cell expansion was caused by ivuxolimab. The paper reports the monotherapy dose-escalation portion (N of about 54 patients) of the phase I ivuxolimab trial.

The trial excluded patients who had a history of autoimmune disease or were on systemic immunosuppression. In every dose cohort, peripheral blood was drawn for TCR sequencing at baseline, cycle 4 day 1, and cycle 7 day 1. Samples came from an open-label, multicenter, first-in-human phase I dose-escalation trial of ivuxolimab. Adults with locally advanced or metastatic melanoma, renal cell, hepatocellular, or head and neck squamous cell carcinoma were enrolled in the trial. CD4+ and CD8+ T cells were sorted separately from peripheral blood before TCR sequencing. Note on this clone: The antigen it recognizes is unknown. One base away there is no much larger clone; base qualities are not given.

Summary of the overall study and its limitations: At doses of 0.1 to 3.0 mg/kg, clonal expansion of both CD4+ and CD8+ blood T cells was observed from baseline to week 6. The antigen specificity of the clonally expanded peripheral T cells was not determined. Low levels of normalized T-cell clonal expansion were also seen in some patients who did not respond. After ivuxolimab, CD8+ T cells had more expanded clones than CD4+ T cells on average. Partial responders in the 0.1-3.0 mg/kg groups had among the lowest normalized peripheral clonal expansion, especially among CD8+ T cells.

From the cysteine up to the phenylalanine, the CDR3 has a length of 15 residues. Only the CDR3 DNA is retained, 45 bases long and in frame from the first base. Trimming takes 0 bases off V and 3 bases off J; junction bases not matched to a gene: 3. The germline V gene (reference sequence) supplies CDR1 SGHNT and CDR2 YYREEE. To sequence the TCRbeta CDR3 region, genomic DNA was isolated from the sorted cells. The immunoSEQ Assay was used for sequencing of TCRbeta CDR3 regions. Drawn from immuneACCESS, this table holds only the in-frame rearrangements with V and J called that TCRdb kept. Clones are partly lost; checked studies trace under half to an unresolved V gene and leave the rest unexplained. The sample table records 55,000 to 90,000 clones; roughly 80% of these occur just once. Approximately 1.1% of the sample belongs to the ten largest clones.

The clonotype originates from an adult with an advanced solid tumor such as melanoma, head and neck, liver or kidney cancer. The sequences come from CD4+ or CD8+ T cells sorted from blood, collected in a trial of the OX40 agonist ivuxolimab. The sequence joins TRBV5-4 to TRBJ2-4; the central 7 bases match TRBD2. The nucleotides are TGTGCCAGCAGCTTGGGAGGGGAGGGCAAAAACATTCAGTACTTC. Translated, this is CASSLGGEGKNIQYF.